This record concerns one T cell receptor beta chain sequence. The source of the sample is a study of sequential checkpoint blockade in melanoma. As for the study in general: Arm A got nivolumab then ipilimumab; arm B the reverse, 1:1.

Trimming pared 4 bases from V and 2 bases from J, leaving 8 bases between. CDR3 length: 13 residues. Germline CDR1 MNHNY, CDR2 SVGAGI (reference sequence). Clones were sequenced by immunoSEQ multiplex PCR, and TCRdb holds only the in-frame ones, with some missing. The sample yields several thousand clones, approximately 59% seen once. Treatment in this sample: randomized to nivolumab then ipilimumab (arm A) or the reverse (arm B). DNA-damaging chemotherapy had not been given to any patient beforehand. The specimen was CD8+ T cells sorted from blood (inferred from file names), collected from a patient given nivolumab and ipilimumab in sequence. The sequence derives from a human donor with melanoma. This sequence joins TRBV6-6 and TRBJ1-1; D not certain. The CDR3 here is CASSLRSNTEAFF. Written as DNA, the CDR3 is TGTGCCAGCAGTTTGCGGAGCAACACTGAAGCTTTCTTT.